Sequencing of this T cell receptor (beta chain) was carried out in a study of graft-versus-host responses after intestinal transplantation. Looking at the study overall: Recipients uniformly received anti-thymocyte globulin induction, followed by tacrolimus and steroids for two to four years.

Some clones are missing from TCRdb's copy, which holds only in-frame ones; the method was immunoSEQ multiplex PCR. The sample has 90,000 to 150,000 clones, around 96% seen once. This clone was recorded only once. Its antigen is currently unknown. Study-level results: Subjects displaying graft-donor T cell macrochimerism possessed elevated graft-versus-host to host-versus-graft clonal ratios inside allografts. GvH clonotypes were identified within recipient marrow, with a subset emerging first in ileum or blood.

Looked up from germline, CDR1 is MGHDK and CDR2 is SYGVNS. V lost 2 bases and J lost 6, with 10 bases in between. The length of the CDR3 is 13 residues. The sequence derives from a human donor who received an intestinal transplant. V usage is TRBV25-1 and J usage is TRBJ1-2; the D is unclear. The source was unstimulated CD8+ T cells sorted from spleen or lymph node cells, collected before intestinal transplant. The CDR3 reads CASSEAPYDGYTF. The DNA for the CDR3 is TGTGCCAGCAGTGAAGCCCCGTATGATGGCTACACCTTC.